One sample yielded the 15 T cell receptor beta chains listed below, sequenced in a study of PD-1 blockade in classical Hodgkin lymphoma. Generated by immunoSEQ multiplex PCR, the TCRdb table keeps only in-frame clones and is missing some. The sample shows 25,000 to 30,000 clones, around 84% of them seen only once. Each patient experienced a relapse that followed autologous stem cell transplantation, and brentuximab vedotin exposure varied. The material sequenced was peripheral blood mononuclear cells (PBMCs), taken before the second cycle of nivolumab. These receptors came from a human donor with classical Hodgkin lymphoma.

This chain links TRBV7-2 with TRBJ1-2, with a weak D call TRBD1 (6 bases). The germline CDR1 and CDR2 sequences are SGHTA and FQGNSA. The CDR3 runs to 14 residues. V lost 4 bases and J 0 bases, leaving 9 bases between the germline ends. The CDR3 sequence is CASSSGHANYGYTF. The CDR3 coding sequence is TGTGCCAGCAGCTCGGGACACGCTAACTATGGCTACACCTTC.

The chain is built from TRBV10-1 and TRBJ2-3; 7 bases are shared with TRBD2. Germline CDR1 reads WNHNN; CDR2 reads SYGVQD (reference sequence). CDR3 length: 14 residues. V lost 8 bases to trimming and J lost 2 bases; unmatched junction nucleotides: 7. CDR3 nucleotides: TGCGCCAGCCATGGGGGGGGATTCACAGATACGCAGTATTTT. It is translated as CASHGGGFTDTQYF.

CDR3 protein: CAIGGSGANVLTF. CDR3 nucleotide sequence: TGTGCCATCGGGGGGTCTGGGGCCAACGTCCTGACTTTC. The J gene is TRBJ2-6, the V gene TRBV6-6; TRBD2 matches 7 bases. This CDR3 region has 13 residues. With V trimmed by 10 bases and J by 1 base, 1 base remained unmatched. Germline V gene lookup returns CDR1 MNHNY and CDR2 SVGAGI (reference sequence).

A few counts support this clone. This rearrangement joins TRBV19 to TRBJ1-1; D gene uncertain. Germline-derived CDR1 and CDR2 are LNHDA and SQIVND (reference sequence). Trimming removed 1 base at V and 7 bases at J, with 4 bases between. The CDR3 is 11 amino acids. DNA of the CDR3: TGTGCCAGTAGTATAGGAGGTGAAGCTTTCTTT. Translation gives CASSIGGEAFF.

Written as DNA, the CDR3 is TGTGCTAGTGGTGCCGGGGCAGGGTATGCTGAAGCTTTCTTT. Translated: CASGAGAGYAEAFF. V usage is TRBV12-5 and J usage is TRBJ1-1, with D possibly TRBD1 on 5 matching bases. This CDR3 is built from 14 residues. CDR1 is LGHNT and CDR2 is FRNRAP in the germline V gene. The V end lost 5 bases, the J end lost 6 bases, and 16 bases lay between the germline ends.

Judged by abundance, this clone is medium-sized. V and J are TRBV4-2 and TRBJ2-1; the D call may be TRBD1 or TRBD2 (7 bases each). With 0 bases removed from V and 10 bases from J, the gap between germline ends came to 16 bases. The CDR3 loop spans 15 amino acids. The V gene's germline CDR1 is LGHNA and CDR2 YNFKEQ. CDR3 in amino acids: CASSQDQGGGLEQFF. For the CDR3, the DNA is TGTGCCAGCAGCCAAGACCAGGGGGGGGGCCTAGAGCAGTTCTTC.

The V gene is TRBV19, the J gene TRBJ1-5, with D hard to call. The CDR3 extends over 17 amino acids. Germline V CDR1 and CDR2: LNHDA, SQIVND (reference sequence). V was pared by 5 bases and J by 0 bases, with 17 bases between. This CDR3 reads CASSPPGTLGSNQPQHF. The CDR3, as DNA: TGTGCCAGTAGTCCCCCCGGCACACTGGGTAGCAATCAGCCCCAGCATTTT.

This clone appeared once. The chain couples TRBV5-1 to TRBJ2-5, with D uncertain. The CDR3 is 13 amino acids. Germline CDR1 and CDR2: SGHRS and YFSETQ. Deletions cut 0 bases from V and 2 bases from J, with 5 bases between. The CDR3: CASSLVVQETQYF. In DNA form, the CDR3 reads TGCGCCAGCAGCTTGGTTGTGCAAGAGACCCAGTACTTC.

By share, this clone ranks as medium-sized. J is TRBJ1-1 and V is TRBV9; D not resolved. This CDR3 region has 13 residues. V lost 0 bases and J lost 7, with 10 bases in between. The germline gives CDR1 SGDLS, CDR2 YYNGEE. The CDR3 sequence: CASSVGQDVEAFF. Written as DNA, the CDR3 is TGTGCCAGCAGCGTAGGACAAGACGTTGAAGCTTTCTTT.

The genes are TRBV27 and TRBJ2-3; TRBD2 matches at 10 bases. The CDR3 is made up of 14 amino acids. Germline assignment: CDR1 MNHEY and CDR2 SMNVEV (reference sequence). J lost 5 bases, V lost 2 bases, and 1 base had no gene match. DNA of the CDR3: TGTGCCAGCAGTTTAAGGACTAGCGGAGATACGCAGTATTTT. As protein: CASSLRTSGDTQYF.

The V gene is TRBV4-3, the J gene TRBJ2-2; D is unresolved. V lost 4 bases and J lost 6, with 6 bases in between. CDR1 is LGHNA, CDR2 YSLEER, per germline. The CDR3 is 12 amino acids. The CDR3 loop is CASSRSPGELFF. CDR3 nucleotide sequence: TGCGCCAGCAGCCGCTCCCCCGGGGAGCTGTTTTTT.

The CDR3 loop is CASSIYETGAFEAFF. CDR3 coding DNA: TGTGCCAGTAGTATATATGAGACAGGGGCTTTTGAAGCTTTCTTT. The chain employs TRBV19 and TRBJ1-1, with TRBD1 identical over 8 bases. Germline lookup yields CDR1 LNHDA and CDR2 SQIVND (reference sequence). V gave up 2 bases and J gave up 7 bases; unmatched junction bases: 9. The CDR3 is made up of 15 amino acids.

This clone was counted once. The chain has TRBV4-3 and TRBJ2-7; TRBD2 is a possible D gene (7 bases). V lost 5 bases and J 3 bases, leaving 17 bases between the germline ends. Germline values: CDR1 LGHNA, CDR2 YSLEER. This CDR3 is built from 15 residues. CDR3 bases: TGCGCCAGCAGCTCACAACAGGGAGGGGACTACGAGCAGTACTTC. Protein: CASSSQQGGDYEQYF.

The CDR3 nucleotides are TGTGCCAGCAGCTATGGAATTGGCTATGGCTACACCTTC. Residues: CASSYGIGYGYTF. The J gene is TRBJ1-2, the V gene TRBV6-5; D gene ambiguous. Trimming pared 6 bases from V and 4 bases from J, leaving 12 bases between. The CDR3 sequence is 13 residues long. CDR1 is MNHEY, CDR2 SVGAGI, per germline.

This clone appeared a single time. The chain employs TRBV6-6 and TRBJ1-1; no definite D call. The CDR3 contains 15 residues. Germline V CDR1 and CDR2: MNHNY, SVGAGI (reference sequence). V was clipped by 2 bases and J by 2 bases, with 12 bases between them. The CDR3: CASSYGVRGNTEAFF. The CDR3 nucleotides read TGTGCCAGCAGTTACGGGGTCCGGGGAAACACTGAAGCTTTCTTT.